Listed below are T cell receptor beta chains from one sample, sequenced in a study of shared clonotypes between healthy human individuals. Profiling relied on immunoSEQ multiplex PCR, and the TCRdb table lists in-frame clones only, not all of them. The sample holds roughly 1,600,000 clones, roughly 98.5% seen once. The source material was naive CD4+ T cells sorted from blood. These receptors all come from a young man in good health. The CDR3 runs from the conserved cysteine through the conserved F or W.

v_call | cdr3_aa
TRBV5-1 | CASRPGQQYEQYF
TRBV27 | CASSFGGGMYEQYF
TRBV29-1 | CSVSGRMNTEAFF
TRBV7-9 | CASSLLTEAGEAFF
TRBV5-1 | CASSNGDITGGVGYTF
TRBV11-2 | CASSLAPASGANVLTF
TRBV27 | CASTGGNIWYF
TRBV7-3 | CASSWRRRTEAFF
TRBV19 | CASSRVDTEAFF
TRBV5-1 | CASSSGLAGNNEQFF
TRBV27 | CASSLTKSSSEQYF
TRBV5-1 | CASSQGRYNEQFF
TRBV9 | CASSLSGSFPHNEQFF
TRBV2 | CASSGGLTQGTGELFF
TRBV4-3 | CASSPERDTQYF
TRBV28 | CASSLVPGTRVSYNEQFF
TRBV6-5 | CASSPGTSLYEQYF
TRBV9 | CASSSPGGWADTQYF
TRBV28 | CASSFILRTEAFF
TRBV2 | CASRVVPGRSTDTQYF
TRBV2 | CASSEHSGRAYEQFF
TRBV2 | CASSRWEQYF
TRBV7-8 | CASSLAGTGIYEQYF
TRBV5-1 | CASSLVSSRDRVLSYEQYF
TRBV11-3 | CASSLGLDAGGGETQYF
TRBV27 | CASSIGWGPQSGGELFF
TRBV7-8 | CASSPTDRRVDTQYF
TRBV10-1 | CASSEGVAAGDTGELFF